Each of the 32 T cell receptor beta chains below was sequenced from the same sample in a study of OX40 agonist ivuxolimab in advanced cancers. The repertoire was sequenced with immunoSEQ multiplex PCR; TCRdb's copy has only in-frame clones and lacks some. Seen here are 50,000 to 70,000 clones, around 85% observed once, and the top ten hold about 0.75%. Sequenced material: CD4+ or CD8+ T cells sorted from blood, taken in a trial of the OX40 agonist ivuxolimab. Receptor source: an adult with an advanced solid tumor such as melanoma, head and neck, liver or kidney cancer.

This clone was counted once. V usage is TRBV2 and J usage is TRBJ2-1; maybe TRBD2 (6 bases). Germline lookup yields CDR1 SNHLY and CDR2 FYNNEI. The CDR3 is 15 amino acids. The ends were cut back, 6 bases at V and 7 bases at J, with 19 bases in the middle. In DNA form, the CDR3 reads TGTGCCAGCAGCATCCTGGGACTTTCTGGTAATGAGCAGTTCTTC. Translation gives CASSILGLSGNEQFF.

The genes are TRBV6-6 and TRBJ2-5; possible D gene TRBD1, 5 bases. The CDR3 contains 14 residues. The germline CDR1 and CDR2 sequences are MNHNY and SVGAGI (reference sequence). The V gene lost 7 bases and the J gene lost 1 base, with 13 bases spanning the gap. CDR3 sequence: CASKKDSRQETQYF. The CDR3 DNA is TGTGCCAGCAAAAAAGACAGCCGCCAAGAGACCCAGTACTTC.

The chain combines TRBV27 with TRBJ2-5; D is possibly TRBD1 (5 bases). Germline V gene sequence: CDR1 MNHEY, CDR2 SMNVEV (reference sequence). CDR3 size: 15 residues. V shed 6 bases and J shed 5 bases, with 19 bases lying between them. The CDR3 spells CASSVRLGAQETQYF. DNA for the CDR3: TGTGCCAGCAGCGTAAGGCTAGGGGCCCAGGAGACCCAGTACTTC.

The rearrangement uses TRBV2 and TRBJ1-3, with D possibly matching TRBD1 (6 bases). The germline V gene has CDR1 SNHLY and CDR2 FYNNEI. The CDR3 is 15 amino acids. The V end was cut by 10 bases, the J end by 0 bases, with 16 bases between. In DNA form, the CDR3 reads TGTGCCACTGGGGGCCCTACAACCTCTGGAAACACCATATATTTT. It codes for CATGGPTTSGNTIYF.

Here the CDR3 DNA reads TGTGCCAGCAGTTCTCCTGGGACAGGGGTCTCCTACGAGCAGTACTTC. Translation: CASSSPGTGVSYEQYF. The gene calls are TRBV28 and TRBJ2-7; 10 nucleotides match TRBD1. The CDR3 covers 16 residues. V was pared by 4 bases and J by 0 bases, with 6 bases of the junction left unmatched. The V gene's germline CDR1 is MDHEN and CDR2 SYDVKM.

The gene calls are TRBV5-5 and TRBJ2-2, with 7 bases aligning to TRBD1. CDR3 length: 15 residues. Per germline, CDR1 SGHKS and CDR2 YYEKEE (reference sequence). V lost 4 bases, J lost 4 bases, and 7 bases stayed unmatched. CDR3 amino acids: CASSPRQGGTGELFF. As DNA, the CDR3 is TGTGCCAGCAGCCCCCGACAGGGTGGCACCGGGGAGCTGTTTTTT.

The chain carries TRBV6-6 and TRBJ1-5; maybe TRBD1 (5 bases). Trimming left V 4 bases short and J 3 bases short, with 13 bases between. CDR1 and CDR2 from the germline V gene are MNHNY and SVGAGI (reference sequence). This CDR3 region has 15 residues. CDR3 in DNA: TGTGCCAGCAGTTCCCGGTCAGGGAACAATCAGCCCCAGCATTTT. Residues: CASSSRSGNNQPQHF.

The rearrangement uses TRBV5-1 and TRBJ1-1; weak D call: TRBD1 (5 bases). CDR3 length: 14 amino acids. V was cut by 4 bases and J by 3 bases, with 13 bases left in between. Germline V gene data show CDR1 as SGHRS and CDR2 as YFSETQ. The CDR3 DNA follows: TGCGCCAGCAGCCAGGGCTGGGGGGACACTGAAGCTTTCTTT. This codes for CASSQGWGDTEAFF. The entire variable domain, with the rest obtained from reference TRBV5-1 and TRBJ1-1, is as follows: KAGVTQTPRYLIKTRGQQVTLSCSPISGHRSVSWYQQTPGQGLQFLFEYFSETQRNKGNFPGRFSGRQFSNSRSEMNVSTLELGDSALYLCASSQGWGDTEAFFGQGTRLTVV.

The chain is built from TRBV2 and TRBJ1-1; a possible D gene is TRBD1 (6 bases). From germline, CDR1 is SNHLY and CDR2 FYNNEI. Trimming took off 6 bases at V and 4 bases at J, with 12 bases between the two ends. The CDR3 extends over 13 amino acids. Here the CDR3 DNA reads TGTGCCAGCAGGCGGGACACCTCCACTGAAGCTTTCTTT. It translates to CASRRDTSTEAFF.

This chain's CDR3 is CASSNVAGGGEETQYF. The CDR3 bases are TGTGCCAGCAGTAACGTAGCGGGAGGGGGGGAAGAGACCCAGTACTTC. V is TRBV5-4 and J is TRBJ2-5; the match to TRBD2 covers 11 bases. This CDR3 has 16 residues. From germline, CDR1 is SGHNT and CDR2 YYREEE (reference sequence). With 5 bases clipped from V and 3 bases from J, the junction kept 9 bases outside the gene matches. The full variable domain, with the rest looked up from reference TRBV5-4 and TRBJ2-5, is ETGVTQSPTHLIKTRGQQVTLRCSSQSGHNTVSWYQQALGQGPQFIFQYYREEENGRGNFPPRFSGLQFPNYSSELNVNALELDDSALYLCASSNVAGGGEETQYFGPGTRLLVL.

The chain carries TRBV10-3 and TRBJ1-1, with D perhaps TRBD1 (5 bases). CDR1 and CDR2 (germline): ENHRY, SYGVKD. The CDR3 runs to 14 residues. V was clipped by 4 bases and J by 1 base, with 10 bases between them. The CDR3 loop reads CAISAGLENTEAFF. CDR3 DNA sequence: TGTGCCATCAGTGCGGGACTAGAGAACACTGAAGCTTTCTTT.

The V gene is TRBV30, the J gene TRBJ1-2, with D uncertain. Germline CDR1 reads GTSNPN; CDR2 reads SVGIG (reference sequence). V lost 4 bases, J lost 7 bases, and 16 bases lay in between. The CDR3 consists of 13 residues. CDR3 DNA: TGTGCCTGGACTAACCCCGGGAGGGTTGGCTACACCTTC. It encodes CAWTNPGRVGYTF.

The chain uses TRBV5-1 and TRBJ2-7; 10 bases are shared with TRBD2. The CDR3 is made up of 13 amino acids. Germline values: CDR1 SGHRS, CDR2 YFSETQ. After removal of 0 bases from V and 6 bases from J, the junction contained 0 bases not matched to a gene. In DNA, the CDR3 is TGCGCCAGCAGCTTGGGACTAGCGGGCGAGCAGTACTTC. Translated: CASSLGLAGEQYF. Supplemented by reference TRBV5-1 and TRBJ2-7, the full variable domain reads KAGVTQTPRYLIKTRGQQVTLSCSPISGHRSVSWYQQTPGQGLQFLFEYFSETQRNKGNFPGRFSGRQFSNSRSEMNVSTLELGDSALYLCASSLGLAGEQYFGPGTRLTVT.

This clone appeared once. The chain uses TRBV30 and TRBJ2-7, with a tentative D call TRBD1 (5 bases). V was shortened by 5 bases and J by 6 bases, with 17 bases between the two germline ends. The CDR3 consists of 13 residues. Germline V gene sequence: CDR1 GTSNPN, CDR2 SVGIG (reference sequence). CDR3 DNA sequence: TGTGCCTGGTCGCGGACCCCTGGGGCCGAGCAGTACTTC. This gives the protein CAWSRTPGAEQYF.

The chain couples TRBV6-5 to TRBJ1-5, with a possible D match to TRBD1 (5 bases). This CDR3 is built from 14 residues. Per the germline V gene, CDR1 is MNHEY and CDR2 is SVGAGI. Deletions cut 6 bases from V and 3 bases from J, with 12 bases between. The DNA of the CDR3 is TGTGCCAGCAGATCGGGACTAAACAATCAGCCCCAGCATTTT. Its translation: CASRSGLNNQPQHF.

The J gene is TRBJ2-7, the V gene TRBV27; 11 nucleotides align to TRBD2. V was pared by 5 bases and J by 7 bases, with 13 bases of the junction left unmatched. Germline V CDR1 and CDR2: MNHEY, SMNVEV (reference sequence). The CDR3 length is 16 residues. CDR3 protein: CASSLLAGAPLGEQYF. The DNA of the CDR3 is TGTGCCAGCAGTCTACTAGCGGGAGCGCCCCTGGGGGAGCAGTACTTC.

The V gene is TRBV12-5, the J gene TRBJ2-2, with 10 bases that match TRBD2. V was clipped by 5 bases and J by 4 bases; unmatched bases: 10. Per the germline V gene, CDR1 is LGHNT and CDR2 is FRNRAP. CDR3 length equals 17 residues. CDR3 bases: TGTGCTAGTGGTACAGGGGCCGGGACTAGCGTCACCGGGGAGCTGTTTTTT. Its protein is CASGTGAGTSVTGELFF.

This clone occurred a few times. V gene TRBV7-2 combines with J gene TRBJ1-5; D is perhaps TRBD1 (6 bases). Germline V gene sequence: CDR1 SGHTA, CDR2 FQGNSA. The ends were cut back, 2 bases at V and 4 bases at J, with 12 bases in the middle. The CDR3 runs to 15 residues. DNA of the CDR3: TGTGCCAGCAGCTTACGACCGACAGGTAATCAGCCCCAGCATTTT. This translates into CASSLRPTGNQPQHF.

A single count supports this clone. The chain recombines TRBV7-9 with TRBJ2-1; 7 bases are shared with TRBD2. The germline V gene encodes CDR1 SEHNR and CDR2 FQNEAQ (reference sequence). This CDR3 spans 15 amino acids. The V gene end was trimmed by 5 bases and the J gene end by 6 bases; junction bases not matched to a gene: 10. DNA for the CDR3: TGTGCCAGCAGCCCGCTCGCGGGGGTTATCAATGAGCAGTTCTTC. Protein sequence: CASSPLAGVINEQFF.

The rearrangement uses TRBV28 and TRBJ1-5, with 8 bases identical to TRBD1. The CDR3 contains 15 residues. V shed 8 bases and J 1 base; nucleotides not matched to a gene: 7. Germline CDR1 and CDR2: MDHEN and SYDVKM. The CDR3 loop is CASFRTGISNQPQHF. In DNA, the CDR3 is TGTGCCAGCTTTCGGACAGGGATCAGCAATCAGCCCCAGCATTTT.

The rearrangement links TRBV10-3 to TRBJ2-5, with 7 nucleotides matching TRBD2. The CDR3 covers 14 residues. From germline, CDR1 is ENHRY and CDR2 SYGVKD. V was pared by 4 bases and J by 4 bases, with 6 bases of the junction left unmatched. DNA for the CDR3: TGTGCCATCAGTGGGGGCGGGAGAGGAGAGACCCAGTACTTC. Its protein product is CAISGGGRGETQYF.

The CDR3 here is CASSLPSLTGKRGYTF. The CDR3 DNA reads as TGTGCCAGCAGCTTGCCCTCTCTGACAGGGAAACGGGGCTACACCTTC. This chain joins TRBV11-2 and TRBJ1-2; 7 bases map to TRBD1. From germline, CDR1 is SGHAT and CDR2 FQNNGV. J was trimmed by 8 bases and V by 3 bases; bases with no gene match: 15. CDR3 size: 16 residues.

CDR3 sequence: CASSILGGRGEAFF. Written as DNA, the CDR3 is TGTGCCAGCAGCATCTTAGGGGGGAGAGGTGAAGCTTTCTTT. This chain uses TRBV6-5 with TRBJ1-1, with a possible D match to TRBD1 (6 bases). Germline V gene data show CDR1 as MNHEY and CDR2 as SVGAGI. V shed 6 bases and J shed 7 bases, with 18 bases lying between them. CDR3 length equals 14 residues.

V and J are TRBV19 and TRBJ1-5; the D is unclear. Trimming stripped 3 bases from V and 1 base from J, with 7 bases between. Germline lookup yields CDR1 LNHDA and CDR2 SQIVND (reference sequence). This CDR3 comprises 14 residues. The CDR3 DNA sequence: TGTGCCAGTAGTATCAGTACCAGCAATCAGCCCCAGCATTTT. This gives the protein CASSISTSNQPQHF.

The chain recombines TRBV7-9 with TRBJ2-5, with 9 positions matching TRBD1. CDR1 and CDR2 from the germline V gene are SEHNR and FQNEAQ (reference sequence). This CDR3 is built from 14 residues. Trimming took 5 bases from V and 7 from J; bases not matched to a gene: 8. The CDR3: CASSPGGTGWTQYF. CDR3 DNA: TGTGCCAGCAGCCCAGGGGGGACAGGGTGGACCCAGTACTTC.

The chain links TRBV28 to TRBJ1-5; possibly TRBD1 for D (5 bases). CDR1 MDHEN and CDR2 SYDVKM come from the germline V gene. V was cut by 7 bases and J by 0 bases, with 13 bases left in between. This CDR3 is built from 15 residues. The CDR3 DNA is TGTGCCAGCACCCTTGGGACGGATAGCAATCAGCCCCAGCATTTT. This sequence encodes CASTLGTDSNQPQHF.

V and J are TRBV9 and TRBJ1-2; no definite D call. CDR3 length: 14 amino acids. Germline V gene data show CDR1 as SGDLS and CDR2 as YYNGEE. V was trimmed by 0 bases and J by 7 bases, leaving 13 bases between them. The DNA of the CDR3 is TGTGCCAGCAGCGTAGATCCTACGGAGGGTGGCTACACCTTC. Residues: CASSVDPTEGGYTF.

This clone was seen a handful of times. CDR3 in amino acids: CASNPGVGLVFNEQFF. The CDR3 DNA follows: TGTGCCAGCAATCCTGGCGTGGGCCTCGTTTTCAATGAGCAGTTCTTC. V is TRBV2 and J is TRBJ2-1; D gene ambiguous. V was clipped by 7 bases and J by 6 bases, with 22 bases between them. The CDR3 is 16 residues long. CDR1 SNHLY and CDR2 FYNNEI come from the germline V gene.

The V gene is TRBV11-2, the J gene TRBJ1-2, with a possible D match to TRBD1 (5 bases). V was shortened by 5 bases and J by 7 bases, with 14 bases between the two germline ends. The CDR3 contains 13 residues. CDR1 is SGHAT and CDR2 is FQNNGV in the germline V gene. The CDR3 region has the DNA TGTGCCAGCAGCAAGAACTCAGGGTCTGGCTACACCTTC. This translates into CASSKNSGSGYTF.

The rearrangement uses TRBV19 and TRBJ2-6; D gene uncertain. The CDR3 covers 14 residues. V gave up 9 bases and J gave up 0 bases, with 9 bases separating them. Germline CDR1 reads LNHDA; CDR2 reads SQIVND (reference sequence). The CDR3 DNA reads as TGTGCCAGCCTTTCCTCCTCTGGGGCCAACGTCCTGACTTTC. Translation gives CASLSSSGANVLTF.

V and J are TRBV5-1 and TRBJ2-1; 7 positions agree with TRBD2. V was clipped by 4 bases and J by 2 bases; unmatched bases: 6. In germline, CDR1 is SGHRS, CDR2 YFSETQ. This CDR3 has 15 residues. CDR3 sequence: CASSITSVTYNEQFF. In nucleotides, the CDR3 is TGCGCCAGCAGCATCACTAGCGTAACCTACAATGAGCAGTTCTTC. The complete variable domain, with remaining parts taken from reference TRBV5-1 and TRBJ2-1, reads KAGVTQTPRYLIKTRGQQVTLSCSPISGHRSVSWYQQTPGQGLQFLFEYFSETQRNKGNFPGRFSGRQFSNSRSEMNVSTLELGDSALYLCASSITSVTYNEQFFGPGTRLTVL.

V usage is TRBV10-3 and J usage is TRBJ1-2; D not certain. Trimming cost V 0 bases and J 5 bases, with 16 bases left between them. The CDR3 sequence is 16 residues long. Germline V lookup: CDR1 ENHRY, CDR2 SYGVKD. CDR3 residues: CAISESGGRMTYGYTF. The CDR3, as DNA: TGTGCCATCAGTGAGTCAGGCGGGAGGATGACTTATGGCTACACCTTC.